Presented here are 12 T cell receptor beta chains from one specimen sequenced in a study of cytomegalovirus exposure and HLA in healthy donors. It was with 60 Vbeta and 13 Jbeta primers that the PCR ran. The table came from immunoSEQ multiplex PCR; TCRdb's copy has only in-frame clones and leaves some out. The specimen's table records roughly 70,000 clones. The sample taken for sequencing was PBMCs. These receptors were obtained from a female donor in good health and CMV-seropositive.

This rearrangement joins TRBV13 to TRBJ2-3; weak D call: TRBD1 (7 bases). V was clipped by 5 bases and J by 2 bases, with 17 bases between them. The CDR3 is 16 amino acids. Germline CDR1 reads PRHDT; CDR2 reads FYEKMQ (reference sequence). The CDR3 nucleotides read TGTGCCAGCAGCGGCCAAGGGGGCGGGGCCACAGATACGCAGTATTTT. As protein: CASSGQGGGATDTQYF.

The chain links TRBV14 to TRBJ1-1; tentatively, D is TRBD1 (6 bases). CDR1 and CDR2 (germline): SGHDN, FVKESK. This CDR3 is 16 amino acids long. V was trimmed by 4 bases and J by 4 bases, leaving 19 bases between them. This CDR3 reads CASSRALTGSLTEAFF. In DNA form, the CDR3 reads TGTGCCAGCAGCCGAGCACTTACAGGGAGTCTCACTGAAGCTTTCTTT.

The chain carries TRBV9 and TRBJ1-6; 10 nucleotides match TRBD1. The CDR3 consists of 14 residues. Germline-derived CDR1 and CDR2 are SGDLS and YYNGEE. V trimming: 0 bases; J trimming: 9 bases; junction bases outside the gene matches: 0. For the CDR3, the DNA is TGTGCCAGCAGCGTAGGGGACAGGGGTTCACCCCTCCACTTT. It encodes CASSVGDRGSPLHF.

V is TRBV7-2 and J is TRBJ2-7, with D tentatively TRBD2 (5 bases). Deletions cut 2 bases from V and 2 bases from J, with 13 bases between. CDR1 and CDR2 from the germline V gene are SGHTA and FQGNSA. The CDR3 extends over 15 amino acids. CDR3 DNA: TGTGCCAGCAGCTTAAGTCCTAGCAAGCCCTACGAGCAGTACTTC. Its translation is CASSLSPSKPYEQYF. The full variable domain, rest sourced from reference TRBV7-2 and TRBJ2-7, is GAGVSQSPSNKVTEKGKDVELRCDPISGHTALYWYRQSLGQGLEFLIYFQGNSAPDKSGLPSDRFSAERTGGSVSTLTIQRTQQEDSAVYLCASSLSPSKPYEQYFGPGTRLTVT.

V is TRBV7-2 and J is TRBJ1-4; 10 nucleotides agree with TRBD1. The junction had 8 bases not matched to a gene; V was cut back by 4 bases and J by 3 bases. Germline V gives CDR1 SGHTA, CDR2 FQGNSA. The length of the CDR3 is 17 residues. The CDR3 bases are TGTGCCAGCAGCTCCGGACAGGGGGTTAGGGCTAATGAAAAACTGTTTTTT. It translates to CASSSGQGVRANEKLFF.

The J gene is TRBJ1-5, the V gene TRBV18; D perhaps matches TRBD1 (6 bases). Germline CDR1 and CDR2: KGHSH and LQKENI. The CDR3 consists of 15 residues. Deletions cut 6 bases from V and 4 bases from J, with 16 bases between. CDR3 DNA sequence: TGTGCCAGCTCGCGTTCACAGGGAGGGAATCAGCCCCAGCATTTT. Protein sequence: CASSRSQGGNQPQHF. The full variable domain, rest sourced from reference TRBV18 and TRBJ1-5, is NAGVMQNPRHLVRRRGQEARLRCSPMKGHSHVYWYRQLPEEGLKFMVYLQKENIIDESGMPKERFSAEFPKEGPSILRIQQVVRGDSAAYFCASSRSQGGNQPQHFGDGTRLSIL.

The chain joins TRBV7-2 to TRBJ2-1, with 10 bases that match TRBD2. Germline CDR1 reads SGHTA; CDR2 reads FQGNSA. This CDR3 has 16 amino acids. The ends lost 4 bases at V and 10 bases at J; junction bases unmatched: 13. The CDR3 here is CASSSQRGGHSSEQFF. The CDR3 DNA sequence: TGTGCCAGCAGCTCTCAGCGGGGGGGCCATTCCAGCGAGCAGTTCTTC. The full variable domain, completed using reference TRBV7-2 and TRBJ2-1, is GAGVSQSPSNKVTEKGKDVELRCDPISGHTALYWYRQSLGQGLEFLIYFQGNSAPDKSGLPSDRFSAERTGGSVSTLTIQRTQQEDSAVYLCASSSQRGGHSSEQFFGPGTRLTVL.

The genes are TRBV14 and TRBJ2-6; TRBD2 is a possible D gene (7 bases). V shed 3 bases and J shed 4 bases, with 16 bases lying between them. Germline V lookup: CDR1 SGHDN, CDR2 FVKESK. This CDR3 spans 17 amino acids. The CDR3 here is CASSHLRGGAGANVLTF. CDR3 coding DNA: TGTGCCAGCAGCCACCTAAGGGGGGGCGCCGGGGCCAACGTCCTGACTTTC.

This chain joins TRBV25-1 and TRBJ1-4; perhaps TRBD1 as D (5 bases). Germline CDR1 and CDR2: MGHDK and SYGVNS. The CDR3 runs 14 residues. The ends were cut back, 4 bases at V and 5 bases at J, with 11 bases in the middle. The CDR3 DNA is TGTGCCAGCAGTGCTAGGGGCGGAAATGAAAAACTGTTTTTT. Translating it yields CASSARGGNEKLFF.

The chain carries TRBV2 and TRBJ2-7, with TRBD2 as a possible D gene (6 bases). V dropped 4 bases and J dropped 6 bases, with 16 bases sitting between them. The CDR3 length is 14 residues. Germline-derived CDR1 and CDR2 are SNHLY and FYNNEI. The chain's CDR3 is CASSGGVAEIEQYF. The CDR3 DNA follows: TGTGCCAGCAGTGGGGGGGTAGCGGAAATCGAGCAGTACTTC. The full variable domain, its missing parts supplied by reference TRBV2 and TRBJ2-7, is EPEVTQTPSHQVTQMGQEVILRCVPISNHLYFYWYRQILGQKVEFLVSFYNNEISEKSEIFDDQFSVERPDGSNFTLKIRSTKLEDSAMYFCASSGGVAEIEQYFGPGTRLTVT.

This chain links TRBV7-6 with TRBJ2-7; 7 bases are a match to TRBD1. CDR1 and CDR2 from the germline V gene are SGHVS and FNYEAQ. The CDR3 covers 16 residues. Unmatched junction bases numbered 16, after V lost 4 bases and J lost 7 bases. CDR3 region: CASSSPYRGPRGEQYF. For the CDR3, the DNA is TGTGCCAGCAGCTCACCGTACAGGGGACCCCGCGGTGAGCAGTACTTC.

In terms of frequency, this clone is medium-sized (0.01 to 0.1%). The limits of the CDR3 on the DNA are not certain, so only TCRdb's listed CDR3 is given. The chain is built from TRBV6-1 and TRBJ2-7; TRBD2 is taken as the D call from the table, unchecked against the DNA. The germline V gene encodes CDR1 MNHNS and CDR2 SASEGT. The CDR3 extends over 15 residues, inclusive of both ends. This CDR3 reads CASSTSPSGGYEQYF.